The source of this TCR beta chain is a study of OX40 agonist ivuxolimab in advanced cancers. The repertoire was sequenced with immunoSEQ multiplex PCR; TCRdb's copy has only in-frame clones and lacks some. The sample consists of under 80,000 clones, 65% to 90% of them appearing once. Findings and limits, study-wide: Clonal expansion from baseline to week 6 occurred in both CD4+ and CD8+ T cells. Among T cells, CD8+ cells averaged more expanded clones than CD4+ cells.

About this clone itself: Its antigen is still unknown.

A history of autoimmune disease or systemic immunosuppression excluded patients. With 2 bases clipped from V and 6 bases from J, the junction kept 14 bases outside the gene matches. The CDR3 runs 19 residues. Germline lookup yields CDR1 PRHDT and CDR2 FYEKMQ (reference sequence). This material consisted of CD4+ or CD8+ T cells sorted from blood, taken in a trial of the OX40 agonist ivuxolimab. V is TRBV13 and J is TRBJ2-1; 12 bases agree with TRBD1. The source of this sequence is an adult with an advanced solid tumor such as melanoma, head and neck, liver or kidney cancer. The CDR3 sequence is CASSLSGTGGLIWGNEQFF. CDR3 nucleotides: TGTGCCAGCAGCTTAAGCGGGACAGGGGGCCTTATTTGGGGCAATGAGCAGTTCTTC.